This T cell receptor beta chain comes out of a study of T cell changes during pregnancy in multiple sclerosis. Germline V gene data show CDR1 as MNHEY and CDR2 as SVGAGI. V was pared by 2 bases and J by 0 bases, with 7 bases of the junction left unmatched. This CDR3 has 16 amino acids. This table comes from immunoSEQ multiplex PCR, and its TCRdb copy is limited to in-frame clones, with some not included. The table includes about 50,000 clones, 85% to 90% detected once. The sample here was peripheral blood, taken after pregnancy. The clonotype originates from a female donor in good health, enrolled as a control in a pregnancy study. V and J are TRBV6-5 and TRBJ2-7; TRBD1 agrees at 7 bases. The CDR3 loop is CASSYRRQGSSYEQYF. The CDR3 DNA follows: TGTGCCAGCAGTTACCGTAGACAGGGAAGCTCCTACGAGCAGTACTTC.